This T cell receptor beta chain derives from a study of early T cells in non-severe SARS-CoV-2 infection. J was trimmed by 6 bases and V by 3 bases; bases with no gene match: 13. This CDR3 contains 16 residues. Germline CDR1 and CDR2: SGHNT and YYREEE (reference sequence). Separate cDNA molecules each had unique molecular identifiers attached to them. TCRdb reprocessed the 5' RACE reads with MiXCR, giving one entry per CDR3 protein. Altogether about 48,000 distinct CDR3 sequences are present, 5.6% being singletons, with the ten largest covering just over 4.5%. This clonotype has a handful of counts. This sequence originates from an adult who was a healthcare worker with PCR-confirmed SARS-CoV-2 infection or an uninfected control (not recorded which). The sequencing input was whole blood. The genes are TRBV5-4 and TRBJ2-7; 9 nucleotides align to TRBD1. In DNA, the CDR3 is TGTGCCAGCAGCTCCTTCTTTGGACAGGGGAAATTCGAGCAGTACTTC. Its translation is CASSSFFGQGKFEQYF.